Listed below are T cell receptor beta chains from one sample, sequenced in a study of blood T cell repertoires in COVID-19. Data came from immunoSEQ multiplex PCR; TCRdb stores just in-frame clones and leaves some out. The repertoire holds under 80,000 clones, with nearly 80% as singletons. Sequences were obtained from peripheral blood. Source of these receptors: a human donor in a cohort sampled during active COVID-19. CDR3s include the opening cysteine and the closing phenylalanine or tryptophan. The D gene is left open where the match is weak. Only part of the rows carry a size: once, few, many, or a class if the clone is expanded.

J gene,clone size,D gene,V gene,CDR3 DNA,CDR3 protein
TRBJ2-3,NA,TRBD1,TRBV6-6,TGTGCCAGCAGCCTTAGGACAGGTCTAAATACGCAGTATTTT,CASSLRTGLNTQYF
TRBJ1-5,NA,TRBD1,TRBV6-2/TRBV6-3,TGTGCCAGCAGCCGGGACAGGGAGGGGCGTCAGCCCCAGCATTTT,CASSRDREGRQPQHF
TRBJ2-5,few,NA,TRBV7-2,TGTGCCAGCAGCTTAGGGACAACCGAGACCCAGTACTTC,CASSLGTTETQYF
TRBJ2-1,NA,NA,TRBV19,TGTGCCAGTAGTATCGGTGAAGCCTACAATGAGCAGTTCTTC,CASSIGEAYNEQFF
TRBJ2-1,NA,NA,TRBV7-2,TGTGCCAGCAGCCTCAGCCAGGGCCCCTACAATGAGCAGTTCTTC,CASSLSQGPYNEQFF
TRBJ1-3,NA,NA,TRBV11-3,TGTGCCAGCAGCTTAGTCGCGTACTCTGGAAACACCATATATTTT,CASSLVAYSGNTIYF
TRBJ1-5,NA,NA,TRBV24-1,TGTGCCACACTCCGGGGGGCCAGGGGCAATCAGCCCCAGCATTTT,CATLRGARGNQPQHF
TRBJ2-7,NA,NA,TRBV19,TGTGCCAGTAGTAGCAGGGAAGCTGGCTACGAGCAGTACTTC,CASSSREAGYEQYF
TRBJ2-2,NA,TRBD1,TRBV24-1,TGTGCCACCAACCGGGACAGATCCGGGGAGCTGTTTTTT,CATNRDRSGELFF
TRBJ2-1,NA,NA,TRBV12-5,TGTGCTAGTGGTTTCGAGGCGGAAAGCTCCTACAATGAGCAGTTCTTC,CASGFEAESSYNEQFF
TRBJ2-1,once,NA,TRBV9,TGTGCCAGCAGCGTAGTCAGCCCGGGCTACAATGAGCAGTTCTTC,CASSVVSPGYNEQFF
TRBJ2-1,NA,NA,TRBV7-9,TGTGCCAGCAGCCTTTCCCCGGAGCAGTTCTTC,CASSLSPEQFF
TRBJ2-3,NA,NA,TRBV5-1,TGCGCCAGCAGGGAAGCGGGAGATACGCAGTATTTT,CASREAGDTQYF
TRBJ2-1,NA,NA,TRBV11-1,TGTGCCAGCAGCTTTTCGAGTGAGCAGTTCTTC,CASSFSSEQFF
TRBJ2-1,NA,TRBD2,TRBV7-2,TGTGCCAGCAGCCTCCGACTAGCGCAAGAGGGAAATGAGCAGTTCTTC,CASSLRLAQEGNEQFF
TRBJ1-5,few,NA,TRBV7-2,TGTGCCAGCAGCTTATCCAGGGGCCAGGGCAATCAGCCCCAGCATTTT,CASSLSRGQGNQPQHF
TRBJ2-4,once,TRBD2,TRBV27,TGTGCCAGCACTCAGACCGGGACTAGCGGGGGGTATGGCAAAAACATTCAGTACTTC,CASTQTGTSGGYGKNIQYF
TRBJ1-5,NA,TRBD1,TRBV7-8,TGTGCCAGCAGCCCCCGGGACAGGGGAGGCAATCAGCCCCAGCATTTT,CASSPRDRGGNQPQHF
TRBJ1-5,NA,NA,TRBV5-6,TGTGCCAGCAGCTCCTTTGACAGGCTGAATCAGCCCCAGCATTTT,CASSSFDRLNQPQHF
TRBJ2-5,few,TRBD2,TRBV6-5,TGTGCCAGCAGTACCCCCGGGAGGGGCCAAGAGACCCAGTACTTC,CASSTPGRGQETQYF
TRBJ2-7,NA,NA,TRBV21-1,TGTGCCAGCAGCCGAAACAACAGGGGTATTTACGAGCAGTACTTC,CASSRNNRGIYEQYF
TRBJ1-2,few,NA,TRBV2,TGTGCCAGCAGTGAAGCTCTGAGGGAGGGTGGCTACACCTTC,CASSEALREGGYTF
TRBJ1-6,NA,NA,TRBV6-1,TGTGCCAGCAGTGACAGGTACTCACCCCTCCACTTT,CASSDRYSPLHF
TRBJ2-2,NA,NA,TRBV19,TGTGCCAGTAGTGCCTTGACAGACACCGGGGAGCTGTTTTTT,CASSALTDTGELFF
TRBJ2-3,NA,TRBD1,TRBV6-5,TGTGCCAGCAGTTATCGACAGGGGGCGTCGACAGATACGCAGTATTTT,CASSYRQGASTDTQYF
TRBJ1-1,NA,TRBD1,TRBV5-6,TGTGCCAGCAGCTACGGGACAGGTGATAACACTGAAGCTTTCTTT,CASSYGTGDNTEAFF
TRBJ1-4,NA,NA,TRBV7-2,TGTGCCAGCAGTAACGACAGGTCTAATGAAAAACTGTTTTTT,CASSNDRSNEKLFF
TRBJ2-3,NA,TRBD1,TRBV13,TGTGCCAGCAGCCAAGGGACAGGGGGTGGGGATACGCAGTATTTT,CASSQGTGGGDTQYF
TRBJ2-2,few,NA,TRBV12-5,TGTGCTAGTGGTCCCTCGAACACCGGGGAGCTGTTTTTT,CASGPSNTGELFF
TRBJ1-1,NA,TRBD1,TRBV30,TGTGCCTGGAGTGTGACAGGGATGAACACTGAAGCTTTCTTT,CAWSVTGMNTEAFF
TRBJ2-1,NA,NA,TRBV7-2,TGTGCCAGCAGCTTAATGGGGGCCCCGTACAATGAGCAGTTCTTC,CASSLMGAPYNEQFF
TRBJ2-2,few,TRBD2,TRBV4-3,TGCGCCAGCAGCCAAGTTATAGCGGGAGAACGGGAGCTGTTTTTT,CASSQVIAGERELFF
TRBJ1-5,NA,NA,TRBV7-2,TGTGCCAGCAGCCCGATAATTACAAATCAGCCCCAGCATTTT,CASSPIITNQPQHF
TRBJ1-3,NA,NA,TRBV6-1,TGTGCCAGCAGTGATCTGGGAGTAATCTCTGGAAACACCATATATTTT,CASSDLGVISGNTIYF
TRBJ1-1,few,NA,TRBV5-5,TGTGCCAGCAGCTTGCACACAGAGAACACTGAAGCTTTCTTT,CASSLHTENTEAFF
TRBJ2-1,NA,TRBD1,TRBV2,TGTGCCAGCAGTCGAACAGGGGGCGGTTTCAATGAGCAGTTCTTC,CASSRTGGGFNEQFF
TRBJ2-1,once,NA,TRBV6-6,TGTGCCAGCACCCCCAGATCCCCCAATGAGCAGTTCTTC,CASTPRSPNEQFF
TRBJ2-5,NA,TRBD1,TRBV6-6,TGTGCCAGCAGTCGGGACAGGGGGCAAGAGACCCAGTACTTC,CASSRDRGQETQYF
TRBJ1-6,NA,TRBD1,TRBV5-1,TGCGCCAACAGCCCATATAGTTCAGGACAGGCCAATTCACCCCTCCACTTT,CANSPYSSGQANSPLHF
TRBJ2-1,NA,TRBD2,TRBV19,TGTGCCAGTAGTATCCGACTAGCGGGAGTCGAGCAGTTCTTC,CASSIRLAGVEQFF
TRBJ2-5,NA,TRBD2,TRBV18,TGTGCCACCGAAGCGGGACCGGGCAAGGAGACCCAGTACTTC,CATEAGPGKETQYF
TRBJ2-4,NA,NA,TRBV7-2,TGTGCCAGCAGCTTAGAGGGGCCAGCCAAAAACATTCAGTACTTC,CASSLEGPAKNIQYF